This T cell receptor beta chain emerged from a study of T cell changes during pregnancy in multiple sclerosis. Germline values: CDR1 SEHNR, CDR2 FQNEAQ (reference sequence). This CDR3 comprises 12 residues. Trimming removed 4 bases from V and 8 bases from J, with 10 bases in between. The repertoire was sequenced with immunoSEQ multiplex PCR; TCRdb's copy has only in-frame clones and lacks some. Of around 37,000 clones listed, roughly 90% are singletons. This clone appeared once. The receptor was isolated from a female donor with multiple sclerosis, enrolled in a pregnancy study. V and J are TRBV7-9 and TRBJ2-3, with D maybe TRBD1 (5 bases). Sequenced here: CD8+ T cells from peripheral blood mononuclear cells, sampled before pregnancy. The CDR3 DNA sequence: TGTGCCAGCAGCTCCAGGGCCGTTACGCAGTATTTT. This gives the protein CASSSRAVTQYF. Full variable domain (remainder filled in from reference TRBV7-9 and TRBJ2-3): DTGVSQNPRHKITKRGQNVTFRCDPISEHNRLYWYRQTLGQGPEFLTYFQNEAQLEKSRLLSDRFSAERPKGSFSTLEIQRTEQGDSAMYLCASSSRAVTQYFGPGTRLTVL.